This T cell receptor beta chain derives from a study of CD8+CD57+ T cells in acquired aplastic anemia. Study-wide results and caveats: Some 31 CD8+ CDR3 sequences were shared between patients and controls.

Germline V CDR1 and CDR2: MGHDK, SYGVNS. The V segment lost 7 bases and the J segment 2 bases; nucleotides outside the gene matches: 3. The CDR3 is 14 residues long. As concerns this clonotype: Antigen specificity is unknown.

Template material for TCR beta VDJ and CDR3 profiling consisted of genomic DNA. TCRdb used MiXCR to reprocess the reads, holding one entry per CDR3 protein. The sample carries 150,000 to 200,000 distinct CDR3 sequences, roughly half recorded once. The sequenced sample was sorted CD4+, CD8+, or CD8+CD57+ T cells (not recorded which) from PBMCs. The chain recombines TRBV25-1 with TRBJ2-1; TRBD2 matches at 9 bases. The TCR comes from a human donor in good health. CDR3: CASTVAGAYNEQFF. The DNA of the CDR3 is TGTGCCAGCACGGTAGCGGGAGCCTACAATGAGCAGTTCTTC.